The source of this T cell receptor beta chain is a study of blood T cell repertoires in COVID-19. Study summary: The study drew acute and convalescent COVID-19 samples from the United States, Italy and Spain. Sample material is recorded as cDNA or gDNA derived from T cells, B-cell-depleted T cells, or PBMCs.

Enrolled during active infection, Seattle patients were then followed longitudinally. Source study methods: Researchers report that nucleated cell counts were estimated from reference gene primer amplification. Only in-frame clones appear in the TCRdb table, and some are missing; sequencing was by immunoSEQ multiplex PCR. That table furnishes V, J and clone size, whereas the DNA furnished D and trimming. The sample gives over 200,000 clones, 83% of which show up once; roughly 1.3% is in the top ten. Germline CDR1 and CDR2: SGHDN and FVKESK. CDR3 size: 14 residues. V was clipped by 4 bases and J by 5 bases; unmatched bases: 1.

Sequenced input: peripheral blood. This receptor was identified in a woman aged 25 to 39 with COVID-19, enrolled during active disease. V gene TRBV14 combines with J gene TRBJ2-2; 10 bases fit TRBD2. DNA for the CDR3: TGTGCCAGCAGCCCGACTAGCGGGACCGGGGAGCTGTTTTTT. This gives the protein CASSPTSGTGELFF.